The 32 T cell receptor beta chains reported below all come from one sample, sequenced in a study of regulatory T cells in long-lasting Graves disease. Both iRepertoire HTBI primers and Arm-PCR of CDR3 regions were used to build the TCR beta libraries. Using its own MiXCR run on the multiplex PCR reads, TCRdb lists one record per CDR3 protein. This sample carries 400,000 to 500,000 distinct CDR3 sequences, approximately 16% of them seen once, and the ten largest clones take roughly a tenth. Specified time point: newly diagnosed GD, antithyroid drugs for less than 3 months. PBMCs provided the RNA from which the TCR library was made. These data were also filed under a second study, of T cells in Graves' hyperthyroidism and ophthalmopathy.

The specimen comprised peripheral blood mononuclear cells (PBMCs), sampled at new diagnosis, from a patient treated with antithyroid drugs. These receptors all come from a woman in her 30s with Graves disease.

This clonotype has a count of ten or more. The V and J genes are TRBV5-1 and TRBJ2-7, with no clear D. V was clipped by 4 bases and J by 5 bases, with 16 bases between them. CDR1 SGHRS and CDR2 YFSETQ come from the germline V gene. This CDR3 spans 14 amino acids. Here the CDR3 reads CASSTPGLVDEQYF. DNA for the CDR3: TGCGCCAGCAGCACCCCGGGCCTGGTGGACGAGCAGTACTTC.

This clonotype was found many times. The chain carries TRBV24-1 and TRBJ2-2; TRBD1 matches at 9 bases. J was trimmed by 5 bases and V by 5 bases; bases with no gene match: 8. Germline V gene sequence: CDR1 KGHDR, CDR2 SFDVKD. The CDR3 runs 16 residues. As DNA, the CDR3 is TGTGCCACCAGTGCTCCCGGGACAGGGTTAACCGGGGAGCTGTTTTTT. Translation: CATSAPGTGLTGELFF.

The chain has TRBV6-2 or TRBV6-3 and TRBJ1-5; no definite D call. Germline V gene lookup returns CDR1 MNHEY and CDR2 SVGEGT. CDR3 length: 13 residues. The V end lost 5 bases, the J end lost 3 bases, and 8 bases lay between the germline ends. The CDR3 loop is CASSPEPNQPQHF. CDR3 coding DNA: TGTGCCAGCAGTCCTGAGCCCAATCAGCCCCAGCATTTT.

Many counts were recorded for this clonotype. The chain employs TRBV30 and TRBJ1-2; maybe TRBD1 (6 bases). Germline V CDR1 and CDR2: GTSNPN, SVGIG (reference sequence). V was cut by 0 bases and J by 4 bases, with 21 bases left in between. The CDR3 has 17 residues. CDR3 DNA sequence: TGTGCCTGGAGTGTAACAGACTCCGGACAGTATTTCTATGGCTACACCTTC. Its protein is CAWSVTDSGQYFYGYTF.

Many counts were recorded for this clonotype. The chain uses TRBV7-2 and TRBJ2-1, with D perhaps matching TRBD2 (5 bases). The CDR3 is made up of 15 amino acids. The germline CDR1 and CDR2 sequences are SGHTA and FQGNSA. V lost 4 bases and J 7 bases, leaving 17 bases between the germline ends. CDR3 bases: TGTGCCAGCAGCTCGACCGCGAGGGCCGGGAATGAGCAGTTCTTC. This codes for CASSSTARAGNEQFF. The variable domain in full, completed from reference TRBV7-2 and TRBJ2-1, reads GAGVSQSPSNKVTEKGKDVELRCDPISGHTALYWYRQSLGQGLEFLIYFQGNSAPDKSGLPSDRFSAERTGGSVSTLTIQRTQQEDSAVYLCASSSTARAGNEQFFGPGTRLTVL.

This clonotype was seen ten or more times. The CDR3 here is CSAKLAGVYNEQFF. The CDR3 coding sequence is TGCAGTGCTAAGCTAGCGGGAGTATACAATGAGCAGTTCTTC. This chain connects TRBV20-1 to TRBJ2-1; 10 bases agree with TRBD2. Germline-derived CDR1 and CDR2 are DFQATT and SNEGSKA (reference sequence). Losses at the gene ends were 4 bases for V and 4 bases for J; bases not matched to a gene: 4. The CDR3 extends over 14 amino acids.

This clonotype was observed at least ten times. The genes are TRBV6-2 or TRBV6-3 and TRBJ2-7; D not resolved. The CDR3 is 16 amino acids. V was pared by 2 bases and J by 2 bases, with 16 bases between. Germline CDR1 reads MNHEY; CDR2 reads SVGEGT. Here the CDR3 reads CASSYSVMRNTYEQYF. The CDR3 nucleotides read TGTGCCAGCAGTTACAGTGTAATGCGGAACACCTACGAGCAGTACTTC.

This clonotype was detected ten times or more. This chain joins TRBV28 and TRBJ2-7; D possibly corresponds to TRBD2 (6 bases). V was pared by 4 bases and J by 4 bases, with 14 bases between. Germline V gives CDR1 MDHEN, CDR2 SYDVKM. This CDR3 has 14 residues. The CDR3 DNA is TGTGCCAGCAGTTCCCGGGGGAGAAGATACGAGCAGTACTTC. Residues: CASSSRGRRYEQYF.

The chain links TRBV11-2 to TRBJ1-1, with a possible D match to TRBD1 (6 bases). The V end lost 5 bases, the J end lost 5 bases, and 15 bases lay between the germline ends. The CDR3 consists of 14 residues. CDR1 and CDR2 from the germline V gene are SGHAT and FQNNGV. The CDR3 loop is CASSTQGPWTEAFF. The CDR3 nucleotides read TGTGCCAGCAGCACCCAGGGGCCGTGGACTGAAGCTTTCTTT.

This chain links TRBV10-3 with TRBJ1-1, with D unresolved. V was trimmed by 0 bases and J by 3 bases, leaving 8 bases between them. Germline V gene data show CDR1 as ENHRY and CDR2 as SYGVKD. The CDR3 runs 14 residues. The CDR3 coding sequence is TGTGCCATCAGTGAGTCCGGGAGGCACACTGAAGCTTTCTTT. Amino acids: CAISESGRHTEAFF.

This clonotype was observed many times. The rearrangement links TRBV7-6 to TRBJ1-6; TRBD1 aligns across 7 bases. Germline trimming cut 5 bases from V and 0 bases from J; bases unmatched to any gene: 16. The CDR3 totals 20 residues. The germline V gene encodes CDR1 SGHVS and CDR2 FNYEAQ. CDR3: CASSARPTGRESSYNSPLHF. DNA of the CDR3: TGTGCCAGCAGCGCGAGACCGACAGGGAGGGAGAGCTCCTATAATTCACCCCTCCACTTT.

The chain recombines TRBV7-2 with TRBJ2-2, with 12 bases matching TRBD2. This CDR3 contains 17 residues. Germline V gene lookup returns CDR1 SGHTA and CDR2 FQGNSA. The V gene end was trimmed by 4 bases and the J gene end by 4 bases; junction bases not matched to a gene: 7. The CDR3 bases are TGTGCCAGCAGCTCGAGGGCTAGCGGGAGGGCCACCGGGGAGCTGTTTTTT. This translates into CASSSRASGRATGELFF.

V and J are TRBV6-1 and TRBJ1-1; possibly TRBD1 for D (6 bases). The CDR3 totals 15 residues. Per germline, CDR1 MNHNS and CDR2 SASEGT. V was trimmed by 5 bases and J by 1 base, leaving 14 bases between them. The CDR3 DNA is TGTGCCAGCAGTACCGCAGGGGCGGGGAACACTGAAGCTTTCTTT. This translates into CASSTAGAGNTEAFF.

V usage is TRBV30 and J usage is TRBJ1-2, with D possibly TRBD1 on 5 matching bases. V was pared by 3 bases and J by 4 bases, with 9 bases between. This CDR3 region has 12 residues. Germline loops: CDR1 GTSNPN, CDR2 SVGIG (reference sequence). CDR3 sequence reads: CAWSHDSYGYTF. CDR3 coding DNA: TGTGCCTGGAGCCATGACAGCTATGGCTACACCTTC. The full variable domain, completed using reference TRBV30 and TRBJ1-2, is SQTIHQWPATLVQPVGSPLSLECTVEGTSNPNLYWYRQAAGRGLQLLFYSVGIGQISSEVPQNLSASRPQDRQFILSSKKLLLSDSGFYLCAWSHDSYGYTFGSGTRLTVV.

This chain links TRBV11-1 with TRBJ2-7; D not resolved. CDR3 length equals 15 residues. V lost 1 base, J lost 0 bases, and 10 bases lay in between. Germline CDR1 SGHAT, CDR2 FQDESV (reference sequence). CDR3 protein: CASSLEWGSSYEQYF. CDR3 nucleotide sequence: TGTGCCAGCAGCTTAGAATGGGGTAGCTCCTACGAGCAGTACTTC.

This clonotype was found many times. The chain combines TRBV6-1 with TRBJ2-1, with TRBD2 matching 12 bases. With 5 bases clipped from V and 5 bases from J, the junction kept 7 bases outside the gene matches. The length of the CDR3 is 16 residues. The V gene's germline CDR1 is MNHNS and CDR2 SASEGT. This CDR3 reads CASSQTSGSPDNEQFF. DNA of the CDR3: TGTGCCAGCAGTCAGACTAGCGGGAGTCCCGACAATGAGCAGTTCTTC.

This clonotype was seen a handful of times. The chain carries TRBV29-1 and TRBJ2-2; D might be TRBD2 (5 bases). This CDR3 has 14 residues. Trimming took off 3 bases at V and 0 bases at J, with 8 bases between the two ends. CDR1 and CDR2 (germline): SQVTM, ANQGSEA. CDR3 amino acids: CSVEFGANTGELFF. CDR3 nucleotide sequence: TGCAGCGTTGAGTTCGGGGCGAACACCGGGGAGCTGTTTTTT.

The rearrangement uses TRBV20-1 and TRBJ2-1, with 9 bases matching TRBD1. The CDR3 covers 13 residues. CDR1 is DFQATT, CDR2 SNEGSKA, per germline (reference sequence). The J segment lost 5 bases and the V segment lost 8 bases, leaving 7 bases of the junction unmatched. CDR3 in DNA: TGCAGTTCGACCGGGACAGGGAACAATGAGCAGTTCTTC. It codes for CSSTGTGNNEQFF.

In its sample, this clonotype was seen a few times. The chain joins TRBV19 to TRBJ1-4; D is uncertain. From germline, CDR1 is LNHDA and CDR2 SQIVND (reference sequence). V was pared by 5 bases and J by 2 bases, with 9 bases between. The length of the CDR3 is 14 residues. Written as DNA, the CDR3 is TGTGCCAGTAGTTCGGGTTTCACTAATGAAAAACTGTTTTTT. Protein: CASSSGFTNEKLFF.

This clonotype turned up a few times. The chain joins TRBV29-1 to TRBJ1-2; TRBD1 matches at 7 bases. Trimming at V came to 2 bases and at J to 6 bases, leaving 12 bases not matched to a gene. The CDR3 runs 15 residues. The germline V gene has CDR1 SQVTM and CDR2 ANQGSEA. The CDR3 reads CSVERGSDRSHGYTF. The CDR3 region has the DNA TGCAGCGTTGAAAGGGGCTCGGACAGGAGCCATGGCTACACCTTC.

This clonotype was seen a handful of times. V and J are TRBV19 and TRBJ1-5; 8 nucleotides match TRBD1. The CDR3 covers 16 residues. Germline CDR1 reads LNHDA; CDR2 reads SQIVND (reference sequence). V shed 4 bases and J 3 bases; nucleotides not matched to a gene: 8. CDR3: CASSKLRQGNNQPQHF. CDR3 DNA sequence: TGTGCCAGTAGTAAACTGAGACAGGGGAACAATCAGCCCCAGCATTTT. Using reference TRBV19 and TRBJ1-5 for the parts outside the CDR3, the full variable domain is DGGITQSPKYLFRKEGQNVTLSCEQNLNHDAMYWYRQDPGQGLRLIYYSQIVNDFQKGDIAEGYSVSREKKESFPLTVTSAQKNPTAFYLCASSKLRQGNNQPQHFGDGTRLSIL.

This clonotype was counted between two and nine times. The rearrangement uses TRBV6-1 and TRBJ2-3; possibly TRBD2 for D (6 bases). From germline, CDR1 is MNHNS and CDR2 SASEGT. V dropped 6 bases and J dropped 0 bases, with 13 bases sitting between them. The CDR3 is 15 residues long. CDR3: CASRTGTSSTDTQYF. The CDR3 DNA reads TGTGCCAGCAGAACCGGGACTTCTAGCACAGATACGCAGTATTTT.

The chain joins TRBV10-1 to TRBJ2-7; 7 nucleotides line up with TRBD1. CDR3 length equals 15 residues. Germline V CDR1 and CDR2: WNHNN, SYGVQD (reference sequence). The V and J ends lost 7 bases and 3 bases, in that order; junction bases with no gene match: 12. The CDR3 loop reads CASIRQGTRLYEQYF. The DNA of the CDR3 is TGCGCCAGCATCAGACAGGGTACCCGCCTCTACGAGCAGTACTTC.

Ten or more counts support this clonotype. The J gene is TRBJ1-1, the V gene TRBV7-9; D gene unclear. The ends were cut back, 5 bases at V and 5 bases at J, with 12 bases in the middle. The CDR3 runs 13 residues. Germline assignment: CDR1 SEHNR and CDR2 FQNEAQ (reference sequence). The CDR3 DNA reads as TGTGCCAGCAGCCGCACGGCGGGAACTGAAGCTTTCTTT. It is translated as CASSRTAGTEAFF.

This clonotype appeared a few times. CDR3 DNA: TGTGCCAGCAGCTCCCGCGGGAGGGCGGACACCGGGGAGCTGTTTTTT. As protein: CASSSRGRADTGELFF. This chain joins TRBV5-5 and TRBJ2-2, with TRBD2 matching over 9 bases. J gave up 3 bases and V 3 bases, and 6 bases lay outside the gene matches. This CDR3 is 16 amino acids long. Germline V CDR1 and CDR2: SGHKS, YYEKEE (reference sequence).

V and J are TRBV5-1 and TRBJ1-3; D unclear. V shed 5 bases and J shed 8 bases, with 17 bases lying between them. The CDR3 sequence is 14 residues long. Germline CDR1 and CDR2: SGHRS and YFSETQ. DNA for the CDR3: TGCGCCAGCAGACGGGGAAGAGGGTTAGACACCATATATTTT. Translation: CASRRGRGLDTIYF.

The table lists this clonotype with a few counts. CDR3 coding DNA: TGTGCCAGCAGCTATGAGGACAGATCTGGCACTGAAGCTTTCTTT. It specifies CASSYEDRSGTEAFF. The rearrangement uses TRBV7-9 and TRBJ1-1; the D gene is possibly TRBD1 (6 bases). The germline gives CDR1 SEHNR, CDR2 FQNEAQ (reference sequence). CDR3 length: 15 residues. V was clipped by 4 bases and J by 4 bases, with 16 bases between them.

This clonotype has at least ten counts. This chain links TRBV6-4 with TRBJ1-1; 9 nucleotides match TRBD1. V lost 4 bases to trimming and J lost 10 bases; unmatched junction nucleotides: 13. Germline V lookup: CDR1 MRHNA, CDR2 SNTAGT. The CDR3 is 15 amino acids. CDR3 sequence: CASSASSDRGFRAFF. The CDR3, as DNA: TGTGCCAGCAGTGCGTCTTCGGACAGGGGTTTCCGAGCTTTCTTT.

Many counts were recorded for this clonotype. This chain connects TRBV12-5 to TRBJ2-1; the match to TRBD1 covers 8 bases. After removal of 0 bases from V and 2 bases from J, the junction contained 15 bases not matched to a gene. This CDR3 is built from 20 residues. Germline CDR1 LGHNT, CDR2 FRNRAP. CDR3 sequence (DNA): TGTGCTAGTGGTTTGGTCACATGGACAGGGCACAACGCCGCCTACAATGAGCAGTTCTTC. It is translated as CASGLVTWTGHNAAYNEQFF.

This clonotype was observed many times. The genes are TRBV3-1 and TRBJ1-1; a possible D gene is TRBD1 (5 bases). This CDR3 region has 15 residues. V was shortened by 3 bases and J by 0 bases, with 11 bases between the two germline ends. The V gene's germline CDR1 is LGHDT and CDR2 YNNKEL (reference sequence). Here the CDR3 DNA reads TGTGCCAGCAGCCACGGGGGTTCTATGAACACTGAAGCTTTCTTT. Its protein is CASSHGGSMNTEAFF.

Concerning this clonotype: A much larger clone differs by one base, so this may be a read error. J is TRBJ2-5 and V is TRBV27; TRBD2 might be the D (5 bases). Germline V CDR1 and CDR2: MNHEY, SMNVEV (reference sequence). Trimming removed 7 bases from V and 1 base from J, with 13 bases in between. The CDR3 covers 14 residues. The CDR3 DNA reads TGTGCCAGCACAAGCGGAGGCACCCAAGAGACCCAGTACTTC. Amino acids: CASTSGGTQETQYF.

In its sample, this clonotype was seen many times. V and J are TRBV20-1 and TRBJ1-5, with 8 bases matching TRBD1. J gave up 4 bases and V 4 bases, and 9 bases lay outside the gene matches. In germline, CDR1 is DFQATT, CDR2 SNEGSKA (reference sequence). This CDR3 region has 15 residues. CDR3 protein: CSAIVGGTGNQPQHF. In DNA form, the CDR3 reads TGCAGTGCTATAGTAGGCGGGACAGGTAATCAGCCCCAGCATTTT.